This T cell receptor beta chain was sequenced in a study of shared clonotypes between healthy human individuals. Study-wide results and caveats: Non-shared clonotypes showed lower generation probabilities than clonotypes common to all four donors. Sample collection involved blood only; tissue repertoires are likely different.

Here immunoSEQ multiplex PCR was the method, and the copy in TCRdb shows in-frame clones only, minus some. Here the sample spans some 700,000 clones, 90% being singletons. CDR1 is SGHVS and CDR2 is FQNEAQ in the germline V gene. CDR3 length: 19 amino acids. V dropped 0 bases and J dropped 4; count of bases not matched to a gene: 12. As for this clone: Its antigen remains unknown.

Every one of the donors was a Caucasian adult that lived in Nashville, Tennessee. The chain employs TRBV7-8 and TRBJ1-4; 9 bases map to TRBD1. The sequencing sample was made of memory CD8+ T cells from PBMCs. As to subset: CD45RO+ cells pooled with CCR7-negative TemRA cells. This clonotype originated in a man younger than 35 in good health. Some clones in this sample may be carry-over from other donors' samples. The CDR3: CASSLAVSHRGRGNEKLFF. CDR3 sequence (DNA): TGTGCCAGCAGCTTAGCGGTTTCCCACAGGGGGCGGGGTAATGAAAAACTGTTTTTT.